This TCR beta chain was observed in a study of CD8 T cells in ankylosing spondylitis. Study-wide results and limits: A motif in TCR beta, a set of roughly 8 highly homologous variants, appeared characteristic of ankylosing spondylitis blood. Clones linked to the disease showed a CD8+ phenotype. They occurred at relatively low frequencies in peripheral blood. Clones linked to disease were reported to show significant enrichment in matched ankylosing spondylitis synovial fluid.

CDR3 length: 14 amino acids. The V gene's germline CDR1 is ENHRY and CDR2 SYGVKD. Trimming shortened V by 4 bases and J by 5 bases, and 14 bases separated the two germline ends. This clonotype has a handful of counts. Antigen unknown. Quantitative molecular-barcoded 5'-RACE generated the TCR beta libraries. TCRdb recomputed calls from the 5' RACE reads with MiXCR, one row per CDR3 protein. This sample carries some 400,000 distinct CDR3 sequences, approximately 20% of them seen once, and the ten largest clones take around 16%. This clonotype was sampled from a male donor with ankylosing spondylitis. V usage is TRBV10-3 and J usage is TRBJ1-1; maybe TRBD1 (6 bases). Sequencing input: blood, either unsorted or a sorted T cell fraction (not recorded which). CDR3 region: CAISGAGAETEAFF. The CDR3, as DNA: TGTGCCATCAGTGGGGCAGGGGCAGAGACTGAAGCTTTCTTT.